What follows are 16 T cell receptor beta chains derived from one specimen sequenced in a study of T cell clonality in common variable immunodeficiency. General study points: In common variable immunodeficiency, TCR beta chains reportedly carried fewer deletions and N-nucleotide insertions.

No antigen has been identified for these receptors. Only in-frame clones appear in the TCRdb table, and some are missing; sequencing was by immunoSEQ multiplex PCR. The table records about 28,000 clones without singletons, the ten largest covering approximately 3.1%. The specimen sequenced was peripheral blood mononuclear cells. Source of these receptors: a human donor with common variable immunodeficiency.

CDR3 amino acids: CASSITGGLTEAFF. CDR3 bases read: TGTGCCAGCAGTATAACAGGGGGCTTGACTGAA. V usage is TRBV6-2 or TRBV6-3 and J usage is TRBJ1-1; TRBD1 aligns across 9 bases. The CDR3 extends 3 residues past the end of the read, so its final part is completed from the germline J gene. The CDR3 runs to 14 residues. Germline CDR1 is MNHEY and CDR2 is SVGEGT. V gave up 5 bases and J gave up 5 bases; unmatched junction bases: 6.

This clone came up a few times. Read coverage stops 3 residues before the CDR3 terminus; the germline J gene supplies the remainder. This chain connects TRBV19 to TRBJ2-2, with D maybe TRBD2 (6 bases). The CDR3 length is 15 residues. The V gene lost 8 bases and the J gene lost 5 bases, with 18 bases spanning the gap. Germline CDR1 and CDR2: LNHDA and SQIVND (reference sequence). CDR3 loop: CASRRGAGRTGELFF. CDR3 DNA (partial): TGTGCCAGTCGGCGCGGGGCAGGGAGGACCGGGGAG.

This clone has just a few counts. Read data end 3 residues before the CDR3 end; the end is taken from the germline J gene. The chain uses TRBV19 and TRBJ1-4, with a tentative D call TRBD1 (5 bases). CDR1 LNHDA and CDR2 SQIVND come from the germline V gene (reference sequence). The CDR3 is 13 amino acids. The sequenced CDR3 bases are TGTGCCAGTGGGGGGGTTCCTCACGATAGA. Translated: CASGGVPHDR. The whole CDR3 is CASGGVPHDRLFF. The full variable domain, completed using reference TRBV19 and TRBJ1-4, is DGGITQSPKYLFRKEGQNVTLSCEQNLNHDAMYWYRQDPGQGLRLIYYSQIVNDFQKGDIAEGYSVSREKKESFPLTVTSAQKNPTAFYLCASGGVPHDRLFFGSGTQLSVL.

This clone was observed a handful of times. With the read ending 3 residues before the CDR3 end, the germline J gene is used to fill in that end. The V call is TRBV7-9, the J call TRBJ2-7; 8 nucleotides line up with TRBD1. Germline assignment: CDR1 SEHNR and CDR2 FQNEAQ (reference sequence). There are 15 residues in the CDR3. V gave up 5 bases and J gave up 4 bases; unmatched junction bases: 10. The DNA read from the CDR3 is TGTGCCAGCAGCCTCCTCGGCACAGGGGGATACGAG. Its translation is CASSLLGTGGYE. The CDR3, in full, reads CASSLLGTGGYEQYF. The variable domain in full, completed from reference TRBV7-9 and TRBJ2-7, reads DTGVSQNPRHKITKRGQNVTFRCDPISEHNRLYWYRQTLGQGPEFLTYFQNEAQLEKSRLLSDRFSAERPKGSFSTLEIQRTEQGDSAMYLCASSLLGTGGYEQYFGPGTRLTVT.

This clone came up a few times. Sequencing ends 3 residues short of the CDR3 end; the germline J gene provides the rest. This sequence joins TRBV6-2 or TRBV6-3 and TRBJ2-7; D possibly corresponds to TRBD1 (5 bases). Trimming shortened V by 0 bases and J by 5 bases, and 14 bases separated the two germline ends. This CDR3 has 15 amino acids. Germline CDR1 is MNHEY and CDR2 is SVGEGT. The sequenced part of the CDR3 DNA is TGTGCCAGCAGTTACTCGTGGCAGGGCAGGGACGAG. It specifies CASSYSWQGRDE. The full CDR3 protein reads CASSYSWQGRDEQYF.

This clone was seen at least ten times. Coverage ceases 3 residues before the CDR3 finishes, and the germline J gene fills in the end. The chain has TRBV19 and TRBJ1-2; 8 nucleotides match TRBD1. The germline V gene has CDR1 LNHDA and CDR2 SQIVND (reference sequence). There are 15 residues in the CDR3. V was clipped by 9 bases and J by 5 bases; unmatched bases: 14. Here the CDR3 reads CASSPGQAFEYGYTF. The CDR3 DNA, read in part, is TGTGCCAGCAGCCCGGGACAGGCCTTCGAATATGGC.

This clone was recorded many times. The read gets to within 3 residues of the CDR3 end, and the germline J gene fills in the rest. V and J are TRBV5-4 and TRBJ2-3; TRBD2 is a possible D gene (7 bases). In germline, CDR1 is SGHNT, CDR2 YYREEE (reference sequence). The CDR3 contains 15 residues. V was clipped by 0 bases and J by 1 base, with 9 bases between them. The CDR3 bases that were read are TGTGCCAGCAGCTTGGGGGGGGGCGGCACAGATACG. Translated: CASSLGGGGTDT. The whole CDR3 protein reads CASSLGGGGTDTQYF.

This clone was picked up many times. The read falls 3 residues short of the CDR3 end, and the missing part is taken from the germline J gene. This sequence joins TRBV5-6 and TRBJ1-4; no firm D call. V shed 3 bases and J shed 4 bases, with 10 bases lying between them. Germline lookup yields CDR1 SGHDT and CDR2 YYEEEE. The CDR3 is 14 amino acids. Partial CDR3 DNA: TGTGCCAGCAGCTCAGTTACGGGTAATGAAAAA. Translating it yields CASSSVTGNEK. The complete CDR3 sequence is CASSSVTGNEKLFF. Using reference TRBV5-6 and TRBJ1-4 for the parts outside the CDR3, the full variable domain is DAGVTQSPTHLIKTRGQQVTLRCSPKSGHDTVSWYQQALGQGPQFIFQYYEEEERQRGNFPDRFSGHQFPNYSSELNVNALLLGDSALYLCASSSVTGNEKLFFGSGTQLSVL.

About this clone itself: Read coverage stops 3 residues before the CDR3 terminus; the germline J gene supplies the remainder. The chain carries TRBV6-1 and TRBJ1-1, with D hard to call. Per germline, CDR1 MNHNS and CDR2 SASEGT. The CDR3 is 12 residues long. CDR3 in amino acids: CASSEAVRRAFF. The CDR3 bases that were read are TGTGCCAGCAGTGAGGCGGTTCGGAGA.

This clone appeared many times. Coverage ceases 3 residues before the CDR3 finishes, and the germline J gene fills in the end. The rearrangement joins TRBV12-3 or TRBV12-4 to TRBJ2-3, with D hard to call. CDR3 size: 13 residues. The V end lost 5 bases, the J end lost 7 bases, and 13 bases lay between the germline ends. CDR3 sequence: CASSAAEKNTQYF. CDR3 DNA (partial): TGTGCCAGCAGTGCCGCGGAGAAAAATACG.

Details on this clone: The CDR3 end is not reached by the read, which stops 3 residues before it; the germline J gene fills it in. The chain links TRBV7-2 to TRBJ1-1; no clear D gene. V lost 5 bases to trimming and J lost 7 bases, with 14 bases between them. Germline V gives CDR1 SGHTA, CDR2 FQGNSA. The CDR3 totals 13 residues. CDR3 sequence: CASSPILGNEAFF. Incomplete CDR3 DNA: TGTGCCAGCAGCCCGATTCTAGGAAATGAA.

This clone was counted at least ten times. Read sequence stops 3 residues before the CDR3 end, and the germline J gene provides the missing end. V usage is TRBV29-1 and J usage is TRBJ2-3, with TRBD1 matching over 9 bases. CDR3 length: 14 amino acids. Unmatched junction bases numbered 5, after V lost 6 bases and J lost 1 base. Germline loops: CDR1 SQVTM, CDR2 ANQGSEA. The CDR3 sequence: CSVPGQGGTDTQYF. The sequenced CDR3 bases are TGCAGCGTGCCGGGACAGGGTGGCACAGATACG.

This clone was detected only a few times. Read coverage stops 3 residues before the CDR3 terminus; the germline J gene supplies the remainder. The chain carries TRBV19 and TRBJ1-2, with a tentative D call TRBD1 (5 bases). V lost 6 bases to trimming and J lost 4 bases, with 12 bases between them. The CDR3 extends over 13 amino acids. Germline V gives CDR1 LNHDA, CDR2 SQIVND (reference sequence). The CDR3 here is CASSPQGGYGYTF. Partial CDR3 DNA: TGTGCCAGTAGCCCTCAGGGAGGCTATGGC.

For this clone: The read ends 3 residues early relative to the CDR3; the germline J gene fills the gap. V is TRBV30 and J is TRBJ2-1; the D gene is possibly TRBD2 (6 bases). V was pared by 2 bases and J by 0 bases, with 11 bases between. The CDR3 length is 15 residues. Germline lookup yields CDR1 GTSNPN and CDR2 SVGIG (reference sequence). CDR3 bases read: TGTGCCTGGAGTATTAGCGGTGGCTCCTACAATGAG. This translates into CAWSISGGSYNE. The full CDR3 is CAWSISGGSYNEQFF.

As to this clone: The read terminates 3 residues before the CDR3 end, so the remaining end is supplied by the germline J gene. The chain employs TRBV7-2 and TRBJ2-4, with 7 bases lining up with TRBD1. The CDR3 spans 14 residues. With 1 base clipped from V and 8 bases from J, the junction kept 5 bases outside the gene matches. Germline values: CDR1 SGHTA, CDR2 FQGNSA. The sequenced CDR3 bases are TGTGCCAGCAGCTTAGGAAGGGGGCGTGACATT. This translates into CASSLGRGRDI. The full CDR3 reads CASSLGRGRDIQYF.

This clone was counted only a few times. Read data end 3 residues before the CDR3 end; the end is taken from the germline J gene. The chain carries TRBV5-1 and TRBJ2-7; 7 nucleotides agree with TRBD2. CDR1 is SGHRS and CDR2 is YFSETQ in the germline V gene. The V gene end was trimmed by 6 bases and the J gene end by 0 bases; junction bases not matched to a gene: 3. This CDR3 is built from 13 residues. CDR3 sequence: CASTGGPSYEQYF. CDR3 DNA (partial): TGCGCCAGCACGGGGGGTCCCTCCTACGAG.